This is a list of T cell receptor beta chains from one sample in a study of CD8 T cells in Susac syndrome. MiXCR, run by TCRdb on the immunoSEQ multiplex PCR reads, gives a single entry per CDR3 protein. Of under 200,000 distinct CDR3 sequences listed, 90% to 95% are singletons. Sequenced material: CD4+ T cells from PBMCs. The origin of the receptors is a human donor with Susac syndrome. Each CDR3 is given with its conserved first and last residue. Fields, in order: J gene, clone size, D gene, V gene, CDR3 DNA, CDR3 protein. A D gene is named only where the DNA matches it firmly. Clone size appears in some rows only: once, few, many, or a class for an expanded clone.

TRBJ1-2	once	TRBD1	TRBV10-2	TGCGCCAGCGGGGACAGGCCCTTCTACACCTTC	CASGDRPFYTF
TRBJ2-1	once	TRBD2	TRBV3-1	TGTGCCAGCAGCGTGGGCCGGCGGGACTATCAGCAGTTCTTC	CASSVGRRDYQQFF
TRBJ1-5	.	.	TRBV5-6	TGTGCCAGCAGCTTGTACAGGGATTTCAGCAATCAGCCCCAGCATTTT	CASSLYRDFSNQPQHF
TRBJ2-2	.	.	TRBV6-5	TGTGCCAGCCGCCGGGACACTATCACCGGGGAGCTGTTTTTT	CASRRDTITGELFF
TRBJ1-6	.	TRBD1	TRBV5-1	TGCGCCAGCAGCCCCCTAACGGGGGGGACAGGGAATTCACCCCTCCACTTT	CASSPLTGGTGNSPLHF
TRBJ1-5	.	TRBD1	TRBV11-2	TGTGCCAGCAGCTCAATGGGACAGGGGGCTTCTAGCAATCAGCCCCAGCATTTT	CASSSMGQGASSNQPQHF
TRBJ2-7	.	TRBD1	TRBV29-1	TGCAGCGTCGGGCGGCAGGGGGCTTCCTACGAGCAGTACTTC	CSVGRQGASYEQYF
TRBJ2-5	.	TRBD1	TRBV5-1	TGCGCCAGCAGCATTGGGACAGACCAAGAGACCCAGTACTTC	CASSIGTDQETQYF
TRBJ1-1	.	.	TRBV6-6	TGTGCCAGCAGTACCTCGGGGGGCGTCACTGAAGCTTTCTTT	CASSTSGGVTEAFF
TRBJ1-1	.	.	TRBV5-1	TGCGCCAGCAGCGAGCACATGAGCGCTGAAGCTTTCTTT	CASSEHMSAEAFF
TRBJ2-1	.	TRBD2	TRBV20-1	TGCAGTGCTAGGCGGGGGGTTAACAATGAGCAGTTCTTC	CSARRGVNNEQFF
TRBJ1-5	.	TRBD1	TRBV19	TGTGCCAGTACTCGGGACAGCAGGCAGCCCCAGCATTTT	CASTRDSRQPQHF
TRBJ1-4	.	.	TRBV15	TGTGCCACCAGCAGAGATCGGACAGCGGAAAAACTGTTTTTT	CATSRDRTAEKLFF
TRBJ2-3	.	.	TRBV4-1	TGCGCCAGCAGCCACACCACTCTAAGGACAGATACGCAGTATTTT	CASSHTTLRTDTQYF
TRBJ2-3	.	TRBD2	TRBV25-1	TGTGCCAGCAGTGACCCGGGACTAGCGGGTTATACGCAGTATTTT	CASSDPGLAGYTQYF
TRBJ1-3	.	.	TRBV12-3/TRBV12-4	TGTGCCAGCAGTTTTCGTCAGGGTGGCGGAAACACCATATATTTT	CASSFRQGGGNTIYF
TRBJ1-1	.	TRBD1	TRBV7-9	TGTGCTATCGAACTGGGTGGGACAGGTAGGAACACTGAAGCTTTCTTT	CAIELGGTGRNTEAFF
TRBJ1-1	.	.	TRBV10-2	TGCGCCAGTTCGAACACTAAGGGGTTGAACACTGAAGCTTCCTTT	CASSNTKGLNTEASF
TRBJ2-3	.	.	TRBV29-1	TGCAGCGTTGCCGCCTCTTCGGTAGATACGCAGTATTTT	CSVAASSVDTQYF
TRBJ2-7	.	.	TRBV28	TGTGCCAGCAGTTCCGTGAAGCCCGAGCAGTACTTC	CASSSVKPEQYF
TRBJ2-2	.	TRBD2	TRBV18	TGTGCCAGCTCCCGACTAGCGGGAAGGATCGGGGAGCTGTTTTTT	CASSRLAGRIGELFF
TRBJ1-1	.	.	TRBV6-5	TGTGCCAGCAGTTACAATTCGGTGGGGCTGGGAACTGAAGCTTTCTTT	CASSYNSVGLGTEAFF
TRBJ2-3	.	TRBD2	TRBV12-3/TRBV12-4	TGTGCCAGCAGTATCATGACTAGCGGCACAGATACGCAGTATTTT	CASSIMTSGTDTQYF
TRBJ1-5	.	.	TRBV24-1	TGTGCCACCAATGATTCGGATCAGCCCCAGCATTTT	CATNDSDQPQHF
TRBJ2-1	.	.	TRBV20-1	TGCAGTGCTCCCGGTATAGGGTCGACCTACAATGAGCAGTTCTTC	CSAPGIGSTYNEQFF
TRBJ1-3	.	.	TRBV14	TGTGCCAGCAGCCAGGCGGATGGCGGAAACACCATATATTTT	CASSQADGGNTIYF
TRBJ2-7	.	TRBD1	TRBV7-9	TGTGCCAGCAGGCGGACAGGGTACGAGCAGTACTTC	CASRRTGYEQYF
TRBJ1-2	.	.	TRBV19	TGTGCCAGTAGAAGTTCAGTCGGGAGCGGCTACACCTTC	CASRSSVGSGYTF
TRBJ1-1	.	TRBD1	TRBV11-1	TGTGCCAGCACTGGACAGGGGGCCACTGAAGCTTTCTTT	CASTGQGATEAFF
TRBJ1-1	few	.	TRBV12-3/TRBV12-4	TGTGCCAGCATGTTGACGGGGATAGCTTTCTTT	CASMLTGIAFF
TRBJ2-5	.	TRBD2	TRBV20-1	TGCAGTGCTAGGGCTAGCGGGGGGCCGATTCAGACCCAGTACTTC	CSARASGGPIQTQYF
TRBJ2-1	.	TRBD2	TRBV6-4	TGTGCCAGCAGCCGGGACTACACCCTCTCCAATGAGCAGTTCTTC	CASSRDYTLSNEQFF
TRBJ2-7	few	.	TRBV14	TGTGCCAGCAGCCAAGGGGGTGAGCAGTACTTC	CASSQGGEQYF
TRBJ1-1	.	.	TRBV18	TGTGCCAGCTCACCTTATGACAGTAAAAATGAAGCTTTCTTT	CASSPYDSKNEAFF
TRBJ2-7	.	TRBD2	TRBV4-1	TGCGCCAGCAGCAGGGGGACTAGCGAAATCTCCTACGAGCAGTACTTC	CASSRGTSEISYEQYF
TRBJ2-1	.	.	TRBV9	TGTGCCAGCAGCGTAGGATCGGGGGTCAATGAGCAGTTCTTC	CASSVGSGVNEQFF
TRBJ2-7	.	.	TRBV20-1	TGCAGTGCGAAGAGGGACTCCCCCTACGAGCAGTACTTC	CSAKRDSPYEQYF